These 11 T cell receptor beta chains came from one sample sequenced in a study of blood T cell repertoires in COVID-19. Profiled with immunoSEQ multiplex PCR; TCRdb holds only in-frame clones, not every one. Found here are about 73,000 clones, 90% of them singletons; the top ten hold 5% to 6.5%. Sequencing used peripheral blood. The receptors come from a young woman with acute or convalescent COVID-19.

The chain joins TRBV7-9 to TRBJ1-2; D gene uncertain. Trimming stripped 1 base from V and 4 bases from J, with 13 bases between. The CDR3 sequence is 15 residues long. Germline V lookup: CDR1 SEHNR, CDR2 FQNEAQ (reference sequence). The CDR3 sequence is CASSLGDMSGYGYTF. The CDR3, as DNA: TGTGCCAGCAGCTTAGGGGATATGAGCGGCTATGGCTACACCTTC.

The chain recombines TRBV28 with TRBJ1-5; 7 bases align to TRBD1. Trimming cost V 3 bases and J 3 bases; bases outside gene matches: 8. This CDR3 spans 16 amino acids. Germline-derived CDR1 and CDR2 are MDHEN and SYDVKM. In DNA form, the CDR3 reads TGTGCCAGCAGTTTCAGCGCCAGGGGGAACAATCAGCCCCAGCATTTT. This translates into CASSFSARGNNQPQHF. The complete variable domain, with remaining parts taken from reference TRBV28 and TRBJ1-5, reads DVKVTQSSRYLVKRTGEKVFLECVQDMDHENMFWYRQDPGLGLRLIYFSYDVKMKEKGDIPEGYSVSREKKERFSLILESASTNQTSMYLCASSFSARGNNQPQHFGDGTRLSIL.

The rearrangement links TRBV11-2 to TRBJ1-2; D not resolved. V was shortened by 5 bases and J by 7 bases, with 14 bases between the two germline ends. The CDR3 covers 13 residues. Per the germline V gene, CDR1 is SGHAT and CDR2 is FQNNGV. CDR3 sequence: CASSPVLVSGYTF. The CDR3 nucleotides read TGTGCCAGCAGCCCCGTCCTAGTTTCTGGCTACACCTTC.

The V gene is TRBV29-1, the J gene TRBJ1-2; D is ambiguous. Germline values: CDR1 SQVTM, CDR2 ANQGSEA. The CDR3 is 13 residues long. The V end lost 6 bases, the J end lost 6 bases, and 17 bases lay between the germline ends. CDR3 DNA: TGCAGCGTGGCGGGCAGCCACCTTCATGGCTACACCTTC. This gives the protein CSVAGSHLHGYTF.

This rearrangement joins TRBV28 to TRBJ1-4; TRBD1 matches at 8 bases. This CDR3 is built from 18 residues. Losses at the gene ends were 3 bases for V and 5 bases for J; bases not matched to a gene: 14. Germline values: CDR1 MDHEN, CDR2 SYDVKM. The CDR3 DNA follows: TGTGCCAGCAGTTTCAACGACCCCGCACAGGGGGAAAATGAAAAACTGTTTTTT. The encoded protein is CASSFNDPAQGENEKLFF.

This chain connects TRBV6-1 to TRBJ1-1, with D unresolved. CDR1 and CDR2 from the germline V gene are MNHNS and SASEGT. CDR3 length equals 14 residues. V was trimmed by 3 bases and J by 2 bases, leaving 10 bases between them. The CDR3 coding sequence is TGTGCCAGCAGTGATACAACGGGAAACACTGAAGCTTTCTTT. This encodes CASSDTTGNTEAFF.

The chain recombines TRBV28 with TRBJ2-7; a weak D match, TRBD1 (5 bases). The germline gives CDR1 MDHEN, CDR2 SYDVKM. V lost 5 bases and J lost 0, with 14 bases in between. This CDR3 region has 15 residues. Written as DNA, the CDR3 is TGTGCCAGCAGTCGTCAGGGCGCTAGCTCCTACGAGCAGTACTTC. Protein product: CASSRQGASSYEQYF.

The chain carries TRBV12-5 and TRBJ1-5, with D tentatively TRBD1 (6 bases). The CDR3 has 14 residues. CDR1 and CDR2 (germline): LGHNT, FRNRAP. Trimming took off 5 bases at V and 0 bases at J, with 8 bases between the two ends. CDR3 loop: CASGQGSSNQPQHF. CDR3 nucleotide sequence: TGTGCTAGTGGTCAGGGGTCTAGCAATCAGCCCCAGCATTTT.

The chain recombines TRBV5-4 with TRBJ2-1, with 13 bases aligning to TRBD2. The CDR3 runs 15 residues. Germline V gene lookup returns CDR1 SGHNT and CDR2 YYREEE (reference sequence). Trimming took 3 bases from V and 6 from J; bases not matched to a gene: 3. The CDR3 loop is CASSSGLAGVNEQFF. In DNA form, the CDR3 reads TGTGCCAGCAGCTCCGGACTAGCGGGAGTCAATGAGCAGTTCTTC.

The chain employs TRBV28 and TRBJ1-5; D is undetermined. This CDR3 is 13 amino acids long. V lost 6 bases to trimming and J lost 7 bases, with 13 bases between them. In germline, CDR1 is MDHEN, CDR2 SYDVKM. The CDR3 DNA reads TGTGCCAGCAGACGGGTGCCGGAGCAGCCCCAGCATTTT. Encoded protein: CASRRVPEQPQHF.

J is TRBJ1-1 and V is TRBV27; 7 bases are a match to TRBD1. The CDR3 runs to 14 residues. Per the germline V gene, CDR1 is MNHEY and CDR2 is SMNVEV (reference sequence). Trimming took 8 bases from V and 0 from J; bases not matched to a gene: 6. Here the CDR3 DNA reads TGTGCCAGCTCTAACAGGGGCATGAACACTGAAGCTTTCTTT. Protein sequence: CASSNRGMNTEAFF.